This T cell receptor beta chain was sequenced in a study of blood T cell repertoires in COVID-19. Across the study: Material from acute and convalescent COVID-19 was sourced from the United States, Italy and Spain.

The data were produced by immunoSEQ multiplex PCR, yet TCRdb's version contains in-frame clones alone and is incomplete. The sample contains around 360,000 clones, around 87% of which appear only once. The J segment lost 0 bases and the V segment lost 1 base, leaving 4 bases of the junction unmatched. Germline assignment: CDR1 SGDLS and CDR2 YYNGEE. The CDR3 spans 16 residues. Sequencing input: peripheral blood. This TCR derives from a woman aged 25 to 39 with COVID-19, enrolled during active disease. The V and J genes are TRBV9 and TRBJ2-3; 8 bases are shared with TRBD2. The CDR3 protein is CASSVSGSFSTDTQYF. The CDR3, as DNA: TGTGCCAGCAGCGTAAGCGGGAGTTTCAGCACAGATACGCAGTATTTT. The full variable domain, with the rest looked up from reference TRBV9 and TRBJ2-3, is DSGVTQTPKHLITATGQRVTLRCSPRSGDLSVYWYQQSLDQGLQFLIQYYNGEERAKGNILERFSAQQFPDLHSELNLSSLELGDSALYFCASSVSGSFSTDTQYFGPGTRLTVL.